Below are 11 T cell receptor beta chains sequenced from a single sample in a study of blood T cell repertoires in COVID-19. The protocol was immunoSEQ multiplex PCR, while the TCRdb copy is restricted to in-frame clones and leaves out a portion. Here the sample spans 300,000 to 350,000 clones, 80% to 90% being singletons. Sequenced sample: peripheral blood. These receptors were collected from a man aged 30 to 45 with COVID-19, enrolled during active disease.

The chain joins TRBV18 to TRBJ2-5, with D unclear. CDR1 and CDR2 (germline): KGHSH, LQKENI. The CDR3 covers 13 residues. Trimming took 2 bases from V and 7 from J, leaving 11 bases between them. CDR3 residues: CASSPTDTGTQYF. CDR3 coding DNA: TGTGCCAGCTCACCAACCGATACGGGGACCCAGTACTTC.

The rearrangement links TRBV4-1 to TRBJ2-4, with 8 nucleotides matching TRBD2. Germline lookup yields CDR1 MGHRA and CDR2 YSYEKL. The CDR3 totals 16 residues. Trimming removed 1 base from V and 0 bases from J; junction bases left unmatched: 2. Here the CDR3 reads CASSQAGGLAKNIQYF. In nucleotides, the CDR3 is TGCGCCAGCAGCCAAGCGGGGGGGCTAGCCAAAAACATTCAGTACTTC.

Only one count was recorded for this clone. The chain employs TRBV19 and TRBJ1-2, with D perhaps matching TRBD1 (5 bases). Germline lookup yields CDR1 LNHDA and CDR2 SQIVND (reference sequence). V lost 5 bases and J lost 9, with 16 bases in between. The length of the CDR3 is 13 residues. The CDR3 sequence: CASSPPARVSYTF. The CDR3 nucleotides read TGTGCCAGTAGTCCCCCGGCCAGGGTAAGCTACACCTTC. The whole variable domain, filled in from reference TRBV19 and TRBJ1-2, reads DGGITQSPKYLFRKEGQNVTLSCEQNLNHDAMYWYRQDPGQGLRLIYYSQIVNDFQKGDIAEGYSVSREKKESFPLTVTSAQKNPTAFYLCASSPPARVSYTFGSGTRLTVV.

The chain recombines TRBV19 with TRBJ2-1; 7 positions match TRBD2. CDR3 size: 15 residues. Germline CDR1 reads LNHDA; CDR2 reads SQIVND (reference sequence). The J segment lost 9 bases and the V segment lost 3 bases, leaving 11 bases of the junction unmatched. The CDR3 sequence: CASSIPRREVGEQFF. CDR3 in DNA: TGTGCCAGTAGTATCCCCCGCCGGGAGGTTGGTGAGCAGTTCTTC.

The DNA of the CDR3 is TGTGCCAGCAGCGCCGGACAGGGTTTTGATTCACCCCTCCACTTT. Protein product: CASSAGQGFDSPLHF. This sequence joins TRBV9 and TRBJ1-6; 8 bases align to TRBD1. This CDR3 is 15 amino acids long. The ends lost 3 bases at V and 8 bases at J; junction bases unmatched: 7. The germline CDR1 and CDR2 sequences are SGDLS and YYNGEE. Full variable domain (remainder filled in from reference TRBV9 and TRBJ1-6): DSGVTQTPKHLITATGQRVTLRCSPRSGDLSVYWYQQSLDQGLQFLIQYYNGEERAKGNILERFSAQQFPDLHSELNLSSLELGDSALYFCASSAGQGFDSPLHFGNGTRLTVT.

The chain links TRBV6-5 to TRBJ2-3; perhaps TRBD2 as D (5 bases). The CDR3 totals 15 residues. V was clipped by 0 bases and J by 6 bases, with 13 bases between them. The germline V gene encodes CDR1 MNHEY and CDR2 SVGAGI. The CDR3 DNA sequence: TGTGCCAGCAGTTACTCGACTGATAGAGGGGATACGCAGTATTTT. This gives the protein CASSYSTDRGDTQYF.

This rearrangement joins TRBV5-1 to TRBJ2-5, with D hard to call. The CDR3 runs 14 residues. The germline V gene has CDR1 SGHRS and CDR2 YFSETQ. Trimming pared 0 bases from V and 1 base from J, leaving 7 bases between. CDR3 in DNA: TGCGCCAGCAGCTTGGGCGGCTTCCAAGAGACCCAGTACTTC. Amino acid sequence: CASSLGGFQETQYF.

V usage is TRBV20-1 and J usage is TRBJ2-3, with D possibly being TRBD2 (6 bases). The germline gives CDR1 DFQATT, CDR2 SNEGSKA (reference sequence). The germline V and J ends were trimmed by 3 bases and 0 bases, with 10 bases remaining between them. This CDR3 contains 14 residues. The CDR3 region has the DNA TGCAGTGCTAGTCTTAGCGGCAGCACAGATACGCAGTATTTT. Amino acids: CSASLSGSTDTQYF.

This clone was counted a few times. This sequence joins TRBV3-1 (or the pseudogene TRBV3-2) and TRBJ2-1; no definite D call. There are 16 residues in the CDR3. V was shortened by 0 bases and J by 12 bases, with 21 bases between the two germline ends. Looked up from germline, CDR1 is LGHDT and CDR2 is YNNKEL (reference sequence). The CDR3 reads CASSQEARNPRVWQFF. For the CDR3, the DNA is TGTGCCAGCAGCCAAGAGGCTCGAAACCCTCGGGTGTGGCAGTTCTTC.

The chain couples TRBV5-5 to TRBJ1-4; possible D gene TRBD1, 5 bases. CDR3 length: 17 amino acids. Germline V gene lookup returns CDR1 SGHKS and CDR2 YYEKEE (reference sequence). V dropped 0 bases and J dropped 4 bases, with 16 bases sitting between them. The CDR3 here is CASSLVRGEGLNEKLFF. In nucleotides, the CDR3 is TGTGCCAGCAGCTTGGTGCGGGGGGAGGGCCTTAATGAAAAACTGTTTTTT.

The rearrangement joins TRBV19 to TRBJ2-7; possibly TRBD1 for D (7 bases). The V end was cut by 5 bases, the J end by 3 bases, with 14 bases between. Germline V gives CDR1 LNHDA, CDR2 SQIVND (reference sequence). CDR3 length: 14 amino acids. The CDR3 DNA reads TGTGCCAGTAGTCGGGTCAGGGGGGTCTACGAGCAGTACTTC. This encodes CASSRVRGVYEQYF. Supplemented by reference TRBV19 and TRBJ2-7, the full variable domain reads DGGITQSPKYLFRKEGQNVTLSCEQNLNHDAMYWYRQDPGQGLRLIYYSQIVNDFQKGDIAEGYSVSREKKESFPLTVTSAQKNPTAFYLCASSRVRGVYEQYFGPGTRLTVT.